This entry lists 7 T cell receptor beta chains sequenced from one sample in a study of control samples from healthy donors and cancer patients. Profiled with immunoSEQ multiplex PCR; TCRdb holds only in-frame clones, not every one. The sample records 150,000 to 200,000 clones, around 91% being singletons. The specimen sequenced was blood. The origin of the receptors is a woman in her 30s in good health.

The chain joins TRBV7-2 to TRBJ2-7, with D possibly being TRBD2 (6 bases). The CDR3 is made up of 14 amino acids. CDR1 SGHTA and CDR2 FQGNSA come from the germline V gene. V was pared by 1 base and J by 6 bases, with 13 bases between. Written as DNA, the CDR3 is TGTGCCAGCAGCTTAGACTCGACTAGGTTCGAGCAGTACTTC. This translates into CASSLDSTRFEQYF. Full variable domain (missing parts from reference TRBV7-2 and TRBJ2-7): GAGVSQSPSNKVTEKGKDVELRCDPISGHTALYWYRQSLGQGLEFLIYFQGNSAPDKSGLPSDRFSAERTGGSVSTLTIQRTQQEDSAVYLCASSLDSTRFEQYFGPGTRLTVT.

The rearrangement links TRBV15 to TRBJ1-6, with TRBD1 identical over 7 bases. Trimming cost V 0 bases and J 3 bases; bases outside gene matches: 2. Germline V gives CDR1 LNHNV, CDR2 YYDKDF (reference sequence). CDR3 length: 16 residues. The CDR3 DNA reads TGTGCCACCAGCAGAGACAGGGGGAACTATAATTCACCCCTCCACTTT. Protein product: CATSRDRGNYNSPLHF.

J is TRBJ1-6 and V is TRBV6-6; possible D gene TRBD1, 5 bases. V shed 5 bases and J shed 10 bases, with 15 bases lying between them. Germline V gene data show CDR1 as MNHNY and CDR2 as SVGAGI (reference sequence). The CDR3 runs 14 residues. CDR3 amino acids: CASSPRTKGSPLHF. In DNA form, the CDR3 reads TGTGCCAGCAGTCCCCGGACAAAAGGATCACCCCTCCACTTT.

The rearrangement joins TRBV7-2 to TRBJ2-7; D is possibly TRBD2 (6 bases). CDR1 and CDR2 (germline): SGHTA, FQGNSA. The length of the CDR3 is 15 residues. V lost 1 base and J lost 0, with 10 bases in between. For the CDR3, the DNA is TGTGCCAGCAGCTTAGGAGGTAGCGGCTCCTACGAGCAGTACTTC. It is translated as CASSLGGSGSYEQYF.

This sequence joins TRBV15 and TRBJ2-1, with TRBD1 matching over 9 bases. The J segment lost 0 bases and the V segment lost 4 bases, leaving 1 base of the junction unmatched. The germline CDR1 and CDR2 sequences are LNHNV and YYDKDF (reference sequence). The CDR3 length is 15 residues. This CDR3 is CATSMGQGSYNEQFF. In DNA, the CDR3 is TGTGCCACCAGCATGGGACAGGGCTCCTACAATGAGCAGTTCTTC.

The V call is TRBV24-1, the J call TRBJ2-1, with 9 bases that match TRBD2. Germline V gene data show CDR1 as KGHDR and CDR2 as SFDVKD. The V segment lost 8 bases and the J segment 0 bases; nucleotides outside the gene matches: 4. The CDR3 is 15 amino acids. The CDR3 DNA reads TGTGCCACCACAGATAGCGGGAGCTCCTACAATGAGCAGTTCTTC. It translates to CATTDSGSSYNEQFF.

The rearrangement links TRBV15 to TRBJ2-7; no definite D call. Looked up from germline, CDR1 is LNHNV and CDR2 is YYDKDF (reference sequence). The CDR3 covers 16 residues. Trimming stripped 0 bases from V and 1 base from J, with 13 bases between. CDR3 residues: CATSRDLRTESYEQYF. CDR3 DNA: TGTGCCACCAGCAGAGATCTCCGGACGGAATCCTACGAGCAGTACTTC. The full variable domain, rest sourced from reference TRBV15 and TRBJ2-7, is DAMVIQNPRYQVTQFGKPVTLSCSQTLNHNVMYWYQQKSSQAPKLLFHYYDKDFNNEADTPDNFQSRRPNTSFCFLDIRSPGLGDTAMYLCATSRDLRTESYEQYFGPGTRLTVT.